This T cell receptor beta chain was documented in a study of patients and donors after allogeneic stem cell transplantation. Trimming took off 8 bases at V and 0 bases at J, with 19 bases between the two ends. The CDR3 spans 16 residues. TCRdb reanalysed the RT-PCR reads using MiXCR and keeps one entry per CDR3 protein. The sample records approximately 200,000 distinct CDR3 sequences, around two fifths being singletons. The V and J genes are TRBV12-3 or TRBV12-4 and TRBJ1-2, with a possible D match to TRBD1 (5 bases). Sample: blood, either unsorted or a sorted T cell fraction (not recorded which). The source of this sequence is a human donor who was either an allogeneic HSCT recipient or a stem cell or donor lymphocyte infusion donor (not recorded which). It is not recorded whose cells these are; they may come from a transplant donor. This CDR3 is CASFPVRDPTNYGYTF. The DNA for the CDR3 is TGTGCCAGCTTTCCCGTCCGGGACCCCACTAACTATGGCTACACCTTC.